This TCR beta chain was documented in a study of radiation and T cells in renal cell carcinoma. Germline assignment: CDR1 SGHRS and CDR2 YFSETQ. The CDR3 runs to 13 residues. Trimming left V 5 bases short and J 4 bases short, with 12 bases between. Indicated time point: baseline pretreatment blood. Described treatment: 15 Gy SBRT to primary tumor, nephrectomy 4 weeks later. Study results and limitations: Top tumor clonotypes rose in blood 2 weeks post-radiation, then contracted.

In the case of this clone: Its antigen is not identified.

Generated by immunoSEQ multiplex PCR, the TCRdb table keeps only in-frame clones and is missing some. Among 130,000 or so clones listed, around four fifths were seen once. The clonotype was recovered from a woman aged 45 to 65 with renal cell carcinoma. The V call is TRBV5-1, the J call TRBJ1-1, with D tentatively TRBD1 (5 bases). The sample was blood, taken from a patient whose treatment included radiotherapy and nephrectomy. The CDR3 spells CASSSGGGTEAFF. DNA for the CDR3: TGCGCCAGCAGTTCCGGGGGTGGCACTGAAGCTTTCTTT.